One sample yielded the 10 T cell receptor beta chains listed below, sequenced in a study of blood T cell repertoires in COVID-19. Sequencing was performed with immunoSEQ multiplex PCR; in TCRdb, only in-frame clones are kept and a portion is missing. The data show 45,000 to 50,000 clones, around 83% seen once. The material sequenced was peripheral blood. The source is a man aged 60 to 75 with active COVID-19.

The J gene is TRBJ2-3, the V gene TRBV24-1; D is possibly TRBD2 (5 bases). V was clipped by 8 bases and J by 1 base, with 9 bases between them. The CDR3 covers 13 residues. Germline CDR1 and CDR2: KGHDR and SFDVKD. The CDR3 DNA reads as TGTGCCACCATGGCACTAGGCACAGATACGCAGTATTTT. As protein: CATMALGTDTQYF.

DNA for the CDR3: TGTGCCACCGGGACAGTCGGGACTGAAGCTTTCTTT. Residues: CATGTVGTEAFF. J is TRBJ1-1 and V is TRBV15; 7 positions agree with TRBD1. This CDR3 region has 12 residues. The germline V gene encodes CDR1 LNHNV and CDR2 YYDKDF (reference sequence). The ends lost 8 bases at V and 5 bases at J; junction bases unmatched: 5.

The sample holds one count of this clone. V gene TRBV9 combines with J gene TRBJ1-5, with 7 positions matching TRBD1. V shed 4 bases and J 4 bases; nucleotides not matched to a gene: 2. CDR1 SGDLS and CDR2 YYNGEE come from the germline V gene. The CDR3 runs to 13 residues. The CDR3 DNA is TGTGCCAGCAGCACGGGACAGAATCAGCCCCAGCATTTT. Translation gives CASSTGQNQPQHF. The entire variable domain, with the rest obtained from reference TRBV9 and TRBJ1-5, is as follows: DSGVTQTPKHLITATGQRVTLRCSPRSGDLSVYWYQQSLDQGLQFLIQYYNGEERAKGNILERFSAQQFPDLHSELNLSSLELGDSALYFCASSTGQNQPQHFGDGTRLSIL.

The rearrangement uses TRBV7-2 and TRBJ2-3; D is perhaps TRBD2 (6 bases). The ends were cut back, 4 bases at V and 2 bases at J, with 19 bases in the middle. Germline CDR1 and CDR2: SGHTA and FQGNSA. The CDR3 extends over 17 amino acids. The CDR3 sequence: CASSYYGGRGPTDTQYF. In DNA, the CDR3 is TGTGCCAGCAGCTATTACGGAGGGCGGGGACCCACAGATACGCAGTATTTT. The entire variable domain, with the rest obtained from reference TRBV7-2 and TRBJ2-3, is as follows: GAGVSQSPSNKVTEKGKDVELRCDPISGHTALYWYRQSLGQGLEFLIYFQGNSAPDKSGLPSDRFSAERTGGSVSTLTIQRTQQEDSAVYLCASSYYGGRGPTDTQYFGPGTRLTVL.

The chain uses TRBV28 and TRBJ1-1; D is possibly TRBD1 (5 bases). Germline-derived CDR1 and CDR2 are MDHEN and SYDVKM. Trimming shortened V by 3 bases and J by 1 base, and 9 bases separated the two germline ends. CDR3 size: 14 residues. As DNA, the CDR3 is TGTGCCAGCAGTTTGGTGACAGCGAACACTGAAGCTTTCTTT. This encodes CASSLVTANTEAFF.

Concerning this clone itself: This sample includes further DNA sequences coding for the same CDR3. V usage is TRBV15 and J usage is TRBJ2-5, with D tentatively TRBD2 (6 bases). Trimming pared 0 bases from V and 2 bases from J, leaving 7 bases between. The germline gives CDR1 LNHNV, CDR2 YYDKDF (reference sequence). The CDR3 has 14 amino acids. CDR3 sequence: CATSRDRGQETQYF. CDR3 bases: TGTGCCACCAGCAGAGATCGGGGGCAAGAGACCCAGTACTTC.

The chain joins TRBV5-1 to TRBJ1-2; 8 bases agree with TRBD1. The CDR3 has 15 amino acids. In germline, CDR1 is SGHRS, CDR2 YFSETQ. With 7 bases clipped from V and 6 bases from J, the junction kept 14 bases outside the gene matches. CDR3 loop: CASGQGSYVGHGYTF. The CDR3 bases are TGCGCCAGCGGACAGGGAAGTTACGTTGGACATGGCTACACCTTC.

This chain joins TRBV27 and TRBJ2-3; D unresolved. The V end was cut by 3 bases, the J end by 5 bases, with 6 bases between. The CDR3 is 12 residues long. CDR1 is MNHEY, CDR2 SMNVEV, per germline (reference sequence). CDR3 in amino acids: CASSFPGDTQYF. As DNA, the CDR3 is TGTGCCAGCAGTTTCCCGGGAGATACGCAGTATTTT.

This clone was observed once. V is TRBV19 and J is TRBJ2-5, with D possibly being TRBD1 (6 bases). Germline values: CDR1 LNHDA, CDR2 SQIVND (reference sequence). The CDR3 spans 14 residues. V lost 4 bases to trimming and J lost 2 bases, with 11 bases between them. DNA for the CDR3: TGTGCCAGTAGTAAACAGGGAAAACAAGAGACCCAGTACTTC. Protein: CASSKQGKQETQYF.

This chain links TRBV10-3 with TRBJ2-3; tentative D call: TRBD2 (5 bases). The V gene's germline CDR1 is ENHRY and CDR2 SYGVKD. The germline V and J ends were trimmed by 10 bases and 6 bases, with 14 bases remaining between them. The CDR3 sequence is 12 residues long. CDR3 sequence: CANRGLEDTQYF. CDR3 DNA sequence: TGTGCCAACCGGGGATTGGAGGATACGCAGTATTTT.